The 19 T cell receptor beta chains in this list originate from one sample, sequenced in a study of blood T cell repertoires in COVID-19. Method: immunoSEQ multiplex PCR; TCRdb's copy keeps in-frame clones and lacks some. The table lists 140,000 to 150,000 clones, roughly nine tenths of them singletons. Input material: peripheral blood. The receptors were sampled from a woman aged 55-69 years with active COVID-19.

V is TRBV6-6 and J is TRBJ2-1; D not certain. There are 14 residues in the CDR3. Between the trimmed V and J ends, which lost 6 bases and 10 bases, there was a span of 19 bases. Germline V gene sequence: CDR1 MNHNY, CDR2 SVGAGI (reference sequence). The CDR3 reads CASRENSRNGEQFF. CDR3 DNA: TGTGCCAGCAGGGAAAATTCCAGGAATGGGGAGCAGTTCTTC.

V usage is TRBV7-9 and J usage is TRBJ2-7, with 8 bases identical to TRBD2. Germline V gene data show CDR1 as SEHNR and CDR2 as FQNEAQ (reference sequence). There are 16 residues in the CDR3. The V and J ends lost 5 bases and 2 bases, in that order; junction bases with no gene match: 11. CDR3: CASSPRIGGGTYEQYF. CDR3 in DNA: TGTGCCAGCAGCCCGAGGATCGGGGGGGGGACCTACGAGCAGTACTTC. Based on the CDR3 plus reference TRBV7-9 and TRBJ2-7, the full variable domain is DTGVSQNPRHKITKRGQNVTFRCDPISEHNRLYWYRQTLGQGPEFLTYFQNEAQLEKSRLLSDRFSAERPKGSFSTLEIQRTEQGDSAMYLCASSPRIGGGTYEQYFGPGTRLTVT.

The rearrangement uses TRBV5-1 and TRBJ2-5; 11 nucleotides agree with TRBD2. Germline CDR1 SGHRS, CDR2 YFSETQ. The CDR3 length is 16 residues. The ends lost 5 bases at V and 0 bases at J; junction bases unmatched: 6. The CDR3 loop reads CASSPSTSGDQETQYF. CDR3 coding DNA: TGCGCCAGCAGTCCCTCGACTAGCGGGGACCAAGAGACCCAGTACTTC.

Here the CDR3 reads CASSTHGGELFF. For the CDR3, the DNA is TGTGCCAGCAGTACCCACGGGGGGGAGCTGTTTTTT. The chain has TRBV6-5 and TRBJ2-2; D uncertain. This CDR3 has 12 residues. Per the germline V gene, CDR1 is MNHEY and CDR2 is SVGAGI. Between the trimmed V and J ends, which lost 5 bases and 8 bases, there was a span of 9 bases.

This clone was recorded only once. The CDR3 reads CASSPTWGPGETQYF. CDR3 nucleotide sequence: TGTGCCAGCTCACCAACATGGGGGCCAGGGGAGACCCAGTACTTC. The J gene is TRBJ2-5, the V gene TRBV18, with D perhaps matching TRBD1 (6 bases). The CDR3 covers 15 residues. The germline V and J ends were trimmed by 2 bases and 5 bases, with 15 bases remaining between them. Per the germline V gene, CDR1 is KGHSH and CDR2 is LQKENI.

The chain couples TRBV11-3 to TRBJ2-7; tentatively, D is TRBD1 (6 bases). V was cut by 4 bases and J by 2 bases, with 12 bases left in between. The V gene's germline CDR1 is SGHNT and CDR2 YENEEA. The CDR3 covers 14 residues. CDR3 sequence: CASSSPGHPYEQYF. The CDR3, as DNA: TGTGCCAGCAGCTCACCGGGACATCCCTACGAGCAGTACTTC.

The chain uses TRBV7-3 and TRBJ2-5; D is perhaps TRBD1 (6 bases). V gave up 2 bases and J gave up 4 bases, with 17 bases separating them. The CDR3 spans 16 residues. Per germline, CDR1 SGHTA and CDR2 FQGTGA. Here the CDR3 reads CASSLQGQQGRETQYF. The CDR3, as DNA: TGTGCCAGCAGCTTACAGGGCCAACAGGGCCGAGAGACCCAGTACTTC.

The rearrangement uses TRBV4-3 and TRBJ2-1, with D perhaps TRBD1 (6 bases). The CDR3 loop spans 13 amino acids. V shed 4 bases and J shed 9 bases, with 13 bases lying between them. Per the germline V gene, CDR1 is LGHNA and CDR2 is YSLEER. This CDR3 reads CASSRQGQGEQFF. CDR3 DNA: TGCGCCAGCAGCCGGCAGGGGCAGGGTGAGCAGTTCTTC.

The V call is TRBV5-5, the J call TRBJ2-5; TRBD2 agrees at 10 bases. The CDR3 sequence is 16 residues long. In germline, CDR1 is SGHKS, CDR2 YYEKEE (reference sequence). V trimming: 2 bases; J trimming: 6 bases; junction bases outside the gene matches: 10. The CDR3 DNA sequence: TGTGCCAGCAGCTTATCCTTGGGGACTAGCGAGAAGACCCAGTACTTC. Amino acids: CASSLSLGTSEKTQYF.

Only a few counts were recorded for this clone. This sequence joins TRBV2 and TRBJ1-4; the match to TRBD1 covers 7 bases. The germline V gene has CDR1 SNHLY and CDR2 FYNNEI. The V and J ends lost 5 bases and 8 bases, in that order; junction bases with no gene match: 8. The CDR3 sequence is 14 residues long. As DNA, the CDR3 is TGTGCCAGCAGTCCGACAGGGTTGTGGGAAAAACTGTTTTTT. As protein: CASSPTGLWEKLFF. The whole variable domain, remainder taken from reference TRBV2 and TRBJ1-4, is EPEVTQTPSHQVTQMGQEVILRCVPISNHLYFYWYRQILGQKVEFLVSFYNNEISEKSEIFDDQFSVERPDGSNFTLKIRSTKLEDSAMYFCASSPTGLWEKLFFGSGTQLSVL.

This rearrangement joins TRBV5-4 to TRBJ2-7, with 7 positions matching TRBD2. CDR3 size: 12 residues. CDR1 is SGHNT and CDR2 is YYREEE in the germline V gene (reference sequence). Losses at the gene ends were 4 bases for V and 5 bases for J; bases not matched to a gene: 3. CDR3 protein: CASSGGGNEQYF. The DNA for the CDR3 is TGTGCCAGCAGCGGGGGGGGAAACGAGCAGTACTTC.

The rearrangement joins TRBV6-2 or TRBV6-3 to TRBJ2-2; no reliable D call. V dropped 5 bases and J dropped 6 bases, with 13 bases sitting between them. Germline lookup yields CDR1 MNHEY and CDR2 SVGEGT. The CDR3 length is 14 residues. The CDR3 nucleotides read TGTGCCAGCAGTCCCCCAGGAAGAGCCGGGGAGCTGTTTTTT. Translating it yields CASSPPGRAGELFF.

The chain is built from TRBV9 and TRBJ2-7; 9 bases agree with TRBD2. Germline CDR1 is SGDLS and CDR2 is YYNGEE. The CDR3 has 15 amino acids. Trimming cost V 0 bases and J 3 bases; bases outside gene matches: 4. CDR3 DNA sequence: TGTGCCAGCAGCGTAGGTAGTAGCGGGAGCTACGAGCAGTACTTC. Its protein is CASSVGSSGSYEQYF.

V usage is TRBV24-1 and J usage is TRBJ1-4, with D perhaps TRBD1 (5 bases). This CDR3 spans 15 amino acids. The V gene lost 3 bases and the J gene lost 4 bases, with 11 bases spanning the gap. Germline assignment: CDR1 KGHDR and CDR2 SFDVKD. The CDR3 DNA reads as TGTGCCACCAGTGATGACCAGGGAGGTAATGAAAAACTGTTTTTT. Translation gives CATSDDQGGNEKLFF.

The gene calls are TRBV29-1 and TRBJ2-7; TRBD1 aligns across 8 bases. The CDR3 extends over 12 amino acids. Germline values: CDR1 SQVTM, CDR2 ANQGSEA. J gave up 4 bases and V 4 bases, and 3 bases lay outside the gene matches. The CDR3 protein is CSVVTGGYEQYF. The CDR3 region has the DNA TGCAGCGTTGTCACAGGGGGTTACGAGCAGTACTTC.

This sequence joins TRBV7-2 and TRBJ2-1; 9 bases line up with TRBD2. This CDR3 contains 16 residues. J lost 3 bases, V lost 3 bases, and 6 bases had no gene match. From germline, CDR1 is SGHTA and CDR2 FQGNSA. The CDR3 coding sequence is TGTGCCAGCAGCTTTAGCGGGAGAGGGATCTACAATGAGCAGTTCTTC. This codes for CASSFSGRGIYNEQFF.

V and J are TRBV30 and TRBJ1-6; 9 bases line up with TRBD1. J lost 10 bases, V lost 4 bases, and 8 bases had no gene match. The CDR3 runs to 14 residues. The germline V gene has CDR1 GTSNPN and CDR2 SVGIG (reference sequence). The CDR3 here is CAWTIHRGLSPLHF. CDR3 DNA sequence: TGTGCCTGGACGATTCACAGGGGGCTATCACCCCTCCACTTT.

CDR3 loop: CASSQGLAGVKNEQFF. The CDR3 coding sequence is TGCGCCAGCAGCCAAGGACTAGCGGGAGTAAAGAATGAGCAGTTCTTC. The chain recombines TRBV4-1 with TRBJ2-1; 12 nucleotides align to TRBD2. There are 16 residues in the CDR3. V lost 1 base, J lost 7 bases, and 5 bases stayed unmatched. Germline V lookup: CDR1 MGHRA, CDR2 YSYEKL.

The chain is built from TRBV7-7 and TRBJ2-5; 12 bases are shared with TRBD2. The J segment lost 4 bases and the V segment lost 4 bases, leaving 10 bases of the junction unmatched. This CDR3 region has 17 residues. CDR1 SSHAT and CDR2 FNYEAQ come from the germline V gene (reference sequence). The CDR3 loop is CASSSGLAGLLGETQYF. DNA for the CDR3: TGTGCCAGCAGCTCCGGACTAGCGGGGCTTTTGGGAGAGACCCAGTACTTC.